The source of this TCR beta chain is a study of blood T cell repertoires in COVID-19. Clones were read by immunoSEQ multiplex PCR, and TCRdb kept only the in-frame ones, dropping some. Counted here are approximately 340,000 clones, about nine tenths occurring once; the ten biggest clones make up around 0.94%. The germline V gene has CDR1 SGHVS and CDR2 FQNEAQ. The length of the CDR3 is 13 residues. The germline V and J ends were trimmed by 5 bases and 8 bases, with 15 bases remaining between them. The receptor's source is a woman between 40 and 55 years old who had been exposed to COVID-19. The chain combines TRBV7-8 with TRBJ1-1; tentatively, D is TRBD1 (5 bases). Sequencing was performed on PBMCs or T cells enriched from blood (not recorded which). The CDR3 loop is CASSPRGVGEAFF. CDR3 bases: TGTGCCAGCAGCCCCCGGGGGGTGGGAGAAGCTTTCTTT.